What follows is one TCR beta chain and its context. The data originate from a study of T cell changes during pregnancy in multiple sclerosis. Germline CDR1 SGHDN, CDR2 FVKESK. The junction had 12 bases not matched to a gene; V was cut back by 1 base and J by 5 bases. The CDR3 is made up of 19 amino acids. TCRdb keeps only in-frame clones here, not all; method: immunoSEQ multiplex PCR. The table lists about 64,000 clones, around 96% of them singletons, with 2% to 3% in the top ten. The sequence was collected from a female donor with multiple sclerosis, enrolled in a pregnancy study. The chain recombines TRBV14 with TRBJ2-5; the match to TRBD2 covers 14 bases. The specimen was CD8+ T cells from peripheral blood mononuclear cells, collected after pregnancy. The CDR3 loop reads CASSQVGTSGSGLRETQYF. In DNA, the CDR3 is TGTGCCAGCAGCCAAGTCGGGACTAGCGGGAGTGGCTTACGGGAGACCCAGTACTTC.